This T cell receptor beta chain was identified during a study of T cell responses to AZD1222 COVID-19 vaccine. TCRdb's copy holds only in-frame clones and misses some; the assay was immunoSEQ multiplex PCR. This sample yields more than 95,000 clones, of which roughly 84% are seen a single time; approximately 15% belongs to the top ten. A note on this clone: Its antigen is currently unknown.

Points from the study as a whole: Donors were mostly white British, more females; clonal diversity possibly underestimated. As reported, nearly half of all spike-specific TCRs target variant regions that are unmutated.

The specimen was peripheral blood, collected 28 days after the second AZD1222 dose. The sequence derives from an adult who received the AZD1222 COVID-19 vaccine.

CDR3 region: CASSPTALKTTGEQYF. The CDR3 coding sequence is TGTGCCAGCTCACCGACAGCCCTAAAAACCACGGGGGAGCAGTACTTC. J is TRBJ2-7 and V is TRBV18, with D perhaps matching TRBD1 or TRBD2 (5 bases each). Trimming took off 3 bases at V and 7 bases at J, with 22 bases between the two ends. The CDR3 runs to 16 residues. Germline CDR1 reads KGHSH; CDR2 reads LQKENI.